One and the same sample provided the 32 T cell receptor beta chains below, sequenced in a study of control samples from healthy donors and cancer patients. The assay was immunoSEQ multiplex PCR, and TCRdb's table has in-frame clones only and misses some. The table lists over 100,000 clones, 90% to 95% of them singletons. Material: blood. These receptors came from a woman aged 18-30 years in good health.

V and J are TRBV5-6 and TRBJ1-4; D uncertain. Trimming left V 3 bases short and J 5 bases short, with 8 bases between. Germline CDR1 SGHDT, CDR2 YYEEEE. The length of the CDR3 is 13 residues. The CDR3 region is CASSSLVNEKLFF. For the CDR3, the DNA is TGTGCCAGCAGCTCGTTGGTAAATGAAAAACTGTTTTTT.

This chain connects TRBV4-1 to TRBJ1-2; D may be TRBD1 (5 bases). V lost 0 bases and J 7 bases, leaving 18 bases between the germline ends. This CDR3 contains 16 residues. CDR1 MGHRA and CDR2 YSYEKL come from the germline V gene. The CDR3 bases are TGCGCCAGCAGCCAAGAGATGGACATCCGGACCGGTGGCTACACCTTC. Protein sequence: CASSQEMDIRTGGYTF.

This chain connects TRBV7-2 to TRBJ2-3; 10 nucleotides line up with TRBD2. J gave up 4 bases and V 1 base, and 11 bases lay outside the gene matches. The CDR3 has 18 residues. Germline-derived CDR1 and CDR2 are SGHTA and FQGNSA. The CDR3 coding sequence is TGTGCCAGCAGCTTAGTTCCAGCGGGAGGGGGGGCCGCAGATACGCAGTATTTT. Translation gives CASSLVPAGGGAADTQYF. Complete variable domain (other parts from reference TRBV7-2 and TRBJ2-3): GAGVSQSPSNKVTEKGKDVELRCDPISGHTALYWYRQSLGQGLEFLIYFQGNSAPDKSGLPSDRFSAERTGGSVSTLTIQRTQQEDSAVYLCASSLVPAGGGAADTQYFGPGTRLTVL.

This clone was detected only once. The chain combines TRBV7-9 with TRBJ2-7, with TRBD1 matching over 10 bases. CDR1 is SEHNR and CDR2 is FQNEAQ in the germline V gene (reference sequence). The CDR3 is 17 amino acids. V was pared by 1 base and J by 5 bases, with 11 bases of the junction left unmatched. The CDR3 DNA sequence: TGTGCCAGCAGCTTAGTAGGAAAGACAGGGGGCTACAACGAGCAGTACTTC. This gives the protein CASSLVGKTGGYNEQYF.

The gene calls are TRBV30 and TRBJ2-7, with D uncertain. The CDR3 extends over 11 amino acids. Trimming removed 0 bases from V and 10 bases from J, with 10 bases in between. Germline CDR1 is GTSNPN and CDR2 is SVGIG (reference sequence). CDR3 coding DNA: TGTGCCTGGAGTGTAAAGGCAGCCCAGTACTTC. Translated, it gives CAWSVKAAQYF.

The V gene is TRBV19, the J gene TRBJ1-6; possibly TRBD1 for D (6 bases). The germline CDR1 and CDR2 sequences are LNHDA and SQIVND (reference sequence). The CDR3 is 14 residues long. V lost 4 bases and J lost 5, with 9 bases in between. DNA of the CDR3: TGTGCCAGTAGTAGGACAGCCGATAATTCACCCCTCCACTTT. Its translation: CASSRTADNSPLHF.

V is TRBV19 and J is TRBJ2-2; 11 positions match TRBD2. V dropped 4 bases and J dropped 5; count of bases not matched to a gene: 3. From germline, CDR1 is LNHDA and CDR2 SQIVND (reference sequence). There are 15 residues in the CDR3. CDR3 protein: CASSNRLAGTGELFF. CDR3 coding DNA: TGTGCCAGTAGTAACCGACTAGCGGGGACCGGGGAGCTGTTTTTT.

Worth noting for this clone: At one end the junction does not follow the germline gene, possibly because of a read error. The CDR3 DNA follows: TGTGCCTGGCCCTCTCTATCCCTTTTT. Its translation: CAWPSLSLF. The rearrangement links TRBV30 to TRBJ1-3; D is unclear. Germline CDR1 GTSNPN, CDR2 SVGIG (reference sequence). This CDR3 contains 9 residues.

The J gene is TRBJ2-2, the V gene TRBV6-1; 8 bases are a match to TRBD1. In germline, CDR1 is MNHNS, CDR2 SASEGT. V gave up 3 bases and J gave up 6 bases; unmatched junction bases: 6. The length of the CDR3 is 15 residues. As DNA, the CDR3 is TGTGCCAGCAGTGAGGGACAGGCTCCTCCCGGGGAGCTGTTTTTT. Translated, it gives CASSEGQAPPGELFF.

J is TRBJ1-5 and V is TRBV6-4; TRBD1 is a possible D gene (5 bases). Trimming stripped 6 bases from V and 0 bases from J, with 12 bases between. The CDR3 covers 15 residues. The germline gives CDR1 MRHNA, CDR2 SNTAGT. CDR3 amino acids: CASRVDSYSNQPQHF. As DNA, the CDR3 is TGTGCCAGCAGAGTCGACAGCTATAGCAATCAGCCCCAGCATTTT.

The chain is built from TRBV3-1 (or the pseudogene TRBV3-2) and TRBJ2-7; D is unclear. Trimming stripped 1 base from V and 4 bases from J, with 5 bases between. There are 12 residues in the CDR3. Germline V lookup: CDR1 LGHDT, CDR2 YNNKEL (reference sequence). This CDR3 reads CASSQVRYEQYF. CDR3 bases: TGTGCCAGCAGCCAAGTTCGATACGAGCAGTACTTC.

This clone was recorded only once. This chain uses TRBV10-2 with TRBJ1-3; D unresolved. The CDR3 covers 16 residues. V dropped 0 bases and J dropped 2 bases, with 11 bases sitting between them. CDR1 and CDR2 from the germline V gene are WSHSY and SAAADI. CDR3 DNA: TGCGCCAGCAGTGAGTCCACGGGAGCTGCTGGAAACACCATATATTTT. Translated, it gives CASSESTGAAGNTIYF.

The rearrangement uses TRBV28 and TRBJ1-4; 9 nucleotides agree with TRBD1. From germline, CDR1 is MDHEN and CDR2 SYDVKM. Germline trimming cut 10 bases from V and 8 bases from J; bases unmatched to any gene: 5. The CDR3 has 12 amino acids. This chain's CDR3 is CATGTGPEKLFF. The CDR3 nucleotides read TGTGCCACCGGGACAGGGCCCGAAAAACTGTTTTTT.

The chain has TRBV11-3 and TRBJ1-3, with D unclear. The CDR3 runs to 19 residues. Trimming took 1 base from V and 0 from J, leaving 19 bases between them. CDR1 is SGHNT and CDR2 is YENEEA in the germline V gene. The CDR3 DNA is TGTGCCAGCAGCTTAGTGGGTCCTGGACTAGTCCTCTCTGGAAACACCATATATTTT. Amino acids: CASSLVGPGLVLSGNTIYF.

The chain links TRBV7-8 to TRBJ2-2, with unresolved D. This CDR3 has 14 amino acids. The germline CDR1 and CDR2 sequences are SGHVS and FQNEAQ. The ends were cut back, 3 bases at V and 0 bases at J, with 5 bases in the middle. CDR3 DNA: TGTGCCAGCAGCTTCAATTCGAACACCGGGGAGCTGTTTTTT. Its translation is CASSFNSNTGELFF.

The rearrangement links TRBV24-1 to TRBJ1-5, with a weak D call TRBD1 (6 bases). This CDR3 has 15 amino acids. V was shortened by 1 base and J by 4 bases, with 10 bases between the two germline ends. The germline CDR1 and CDR2 sequences are KGHDR and SFDVKD. The CDR3 spells CATSDFRTANQPQHF. The CDR3, as DNA: TGTGCCACCAGTGATTTTCGGACAGCAAATCAGCCCCAGCATTTT.

The chain combines TRBV9 with TRBJ1-1; 7 bases map to TRBD1. The CDR3 consists of 14 residues. V was pared by 3 bases and J by 5 bases, with 7 bases of the junction left unmatched. Germline CDR1 and CDR2: SGDLS and YYNGEE. The CDR3 reads CASSAGQALTEAFF. The CDR3 region has the DNA TGTGCCAGCAGCGCAGGACAGGCTTTAACTGAAGCTTTCTTT.

This sequence joins TRBV5-8 and TRBJ2-3; D perhaps matches TRBD2 (6 bases). This CDR3 region has 17 residues. Germline CDR1 and CDR2: SGHTS and YDEGEE. The V end was cut by 0 bases, the J end by 1 base, with 15 bases between. The CDR3 sequence: CASSLVLGSGGTDTQYF. CDR3 in DNA: TGTGCCAGCAGCTTGGTATTGGGATCGGGGGGCACAGATACGCAGTATTTT. Complete variable domain (other parts from reference TRBV5-8 and TRBJ2-3): EAGVTQSPTHLIKTRGQQATLRCSPISGHTSVYWYQQALGLGLQFLLWYDEGEERNRGNFPPRFSGRQFPNYSSELNVNALELEDSALYLCASSLVLGSGGTDTQYFGPGTRLTVL.

This clone was recorded once. This chain links TRBV5-6 with TRBJ1-2, with D possibly being TRBD1 (5 bases). Trimming left V 3 bases short and J 1 base short, with 7 bases between. The CDR3 is made up of 13 amino acids. The V gene's germline CDR1 is SGHDT and CDR2 YYEEEE. The CDR3 nucleotides read TGTGCCAGCAGCTACAGGAATAACTATGGCTACACCTTC. Amino acid sequence: CASSYRNNYGYTF.

The V call is TRBV6-5, the J call TRBJ1-5, with D possibly TRBD1 on 6 matching bases. Germline V CDR1 and CDR2: MNHEY, SVGAGI. The CDR3 contains 14 residues. The ends were cut back, 5 bases at V and 7 bases at J, with 15 bases in the middle. The CDR3 is CASSNGERGQPQHF. CDR3 bases: TGTGCCAGCAGTAACGGGGAAAGGGGGCAGCCCCAGCATTTT.

The V gene is TRBV2, the J gene TRBJ1-1, with D unclear. With 6 bases removed from V and 5 bases from J, the gap between germline ends came to 10 bases. Germline-derived CDR1 and CDR2 are SNHLY and FYNNEI. This CDR3 is built from 12 residues. The CDR3 loop is CASSVRPTEAFF. The CDR3 DNA follows: TGTGCCAGCAGCGTTAGACCGACTGAAGCTTTCTTT.

The chain is built from TRBV30 and TRBJ1-1; TRBD1 agrees at 11 bases. The CDR3 extends over 15 amino acids. V trimming: 2 bases; J trimming: 4 bases; junction bases outside the gene matches: 6. Germline V lookup: CDR1 GTSNPN, CDR2 SVGIG (reference sequence). CDR3 in DNA: TGTGCCTGGAGTAAGGGACAGGGGGTGGGCACTGAAGCTTTCTTT. Translated: CAWSKGQGVGTEAFF.

This clone was observed a single time. The gene calls are TRBV5-1 and TRBJ1-5, with TRBD1 identical over 8 bases. The CDR3 runs 15 residues. The trim removed 4 bases at V and 2 bases at J, leaving 5 bases unmatched. Germline values: CDR1 SGHRS, CDR2 YFSETQ. CDR3 protein: CASSPSGGGNQPQHF. CDR3 DNA: TGCGCCAGCAGCCCCTCAGGGGGCGGCAATCAGCCCCAGCATTTT.

The J gene is TRBJ2-3, the V gene TRBV30; D might be TRBD1 (6 bases). The CDR3 has 14 amino acids. The germline V gene has CDR1 GTSNPN and CDR2 SVGIG (reference sequence). V was trimmed by 5 bases and J by 7 bases, leaving 19 bases between them. CDR3 loop: CAWGGHSKGNTQYF. CDR3 nucleotides: TGTGCCTGGGGGGGACACTCAAAAGGGAATACGCAGTATTTT.

This clone occurred once. The chain recombines TRBV9 with TRBJ2-5, with D tentatively TRBD2 (5 bases). CDR1 is SGDLS, CDR2 YYNGEE, per germline. V was shortened by 3 bases and J by 3 bases, with 18 bases between the two germline ends. This CDR3 has 16 residues. CDR3 nucleotide sequence: TGTGCCAGCAGCGCGGCAGGACTGAACCTAAAAGAGACCCAGTACTTC. This sequence encodes CASSAAGLNLKETQYF.

The genes are TRBV2 and TRBJ1-5; a possible D gene is TRBD1 (5 bases). The CDR3 has 18 amino acids. Trimming pared 5 bases from V and 2 bases from J, leaving 22 bases between. From germline, CDR1 is SNHLY and CDR2 FYNNEI. DNA for the CDR3: TGTGCCAGCAGTACACCCCCATCAGGGATTAGGGGCAATCAGCCCCAGCATTTT. Its protein is CASSTPPSGIRGNQPQHF.

This sequence joins TRBV28 and TRBJ2-7; no reliable D call. Between the trimmed V and J ends, which lost 4 bases and 3 bases, there was a span of 7 bases. There are 12 residues in the CDR3. Per germline, CDR1 MDHEN and CDR2 SYDVKM. DNA of the CDR3: TGTGCCAGCAGTTCCGCGGTCTACGAGCAGTACTTC. This gives the protein CASSSAVYEQYF.

V usage is TRBV29-1 and J usage is TRBJ1-4; D is unclear. The CDR3 is made up of 14 amino acids. Trimming removed 4 bases at V and 0 bases at J, with 9 bases between. Germline CDR1 SQVTM, CDR2 ANQGSEA. The CDR3 nucleotides read TGCAGCGTTGCGGCAGGCGCAACTAATGAAAAACTGTTTTTT. It encodes CSVAAGATNEKLFF.

The chain has TRBV5-1 and TRBJ2-2; 13 bases line up with TRBD2. CDR1 and CDR2 from the germline V gene are SGHRS and YFSETQ. CDR3 length: 18 residues. V gave up 1 base and J gave up 6 bases; unmatched junction bases: 9. The CDR3 bases are TGCGCCAGCAGCTTGCCCCCTGGACTAGCGGGGGTTCCCGGGGAGCTGTTTTTT. Protein: CASSLPPGLAGVPGELFF.

This chain uses TRBV7-9 with TRBJ2-5; D is tentatively TRBD1 or TRBD2 (5 bases each). Trimming left V 6 bases short and J 1 base short, with 18 bases between. CDR3 length: 16 residues. The V gene's germline CDR1 is SEHNR and CDR2 FQNEAQ (reference sequence). CDR3 amino acids: CASSFTTGPFQETQYF. In DNA form, the CDR3 reads TGTGCCAGCAGTTTTACGACGGGGCCTTTCCAAGAGACCCAGTACTTC.

The chain recombines TRBV4-1 with TRBJ2-5; 13 bases are a match to TRBD2. With V trimmed by 5 bases and J by 1 base, 10 bases remained unmatched. The CDR3 is made up of 18 amino acids. CDR1 MGHRA and CDR2 YSYEKL come from the germline V gene. DNA of the CDR3: TGCGCCAGCAGCTCACGACTAGCGGGGGGCGGGTCCCAAGAGACCCAGTACTTC. Its translation: CASSSRLAGGGSQETQYF.

CDR3 bases: TGTGCCAGCAGCCGTCAACCCCCAGGGGTAGAATGGAATGAAAAACTGTTTTTT. It translates to CASSRQPPGVEWNEKLFF. V gene TRBV14 combines with J gene TRBJ1-4, with TRBD1 as a possible D gene (6 bases). Germline lookup yields CDR1 SGHDN and CDR2 FVKESK. The CDR3 is made up of 18 amino acids. V was shortened by 4 bases and J by 5 bases, with 23 bases between the two germline ends. Looking up the rest from reference TRBV14 and TRBJ1-4 gives the full variable domain: EAGVTQFPSHSVIEKGQTVTLRCDPISGHDNLYWYRRVMGKEIKFLLHFVKESKQDESGMPNNRFLAERTGGTYSTLKVQPAELEDSGVYFCASSRQPPGVEWNEKLFFGSGTQLSVL.